This is a list of T cell receptor beta chains from one sample in a study of T cells in Graves' hyperthyroidism and ophthalmopathy. TCRdb reprocessed the multiplex PCR reads with MiXCR, giving one entry per CDR3 protein. The sample contains 600,000 to 900,000 distinct CDR3 sequences, around 17% of which appear only once. The sequenced material came from blood. These receptors were obtained from a man between 18 and 29 years old with Graves' hyperthyroidism. Each CDR3 is given with its conserved first and last residue. The D gene is left open where the match is weak. The size of a clone is reported for some rows only, either as once, few or many, or as a class for expanded clones.

j_call	v_call	clone_size	d_call	cdr3_nt	cdr3_aa
TRBJ2-7	TRBV28	many	.	TGTGCCAGCAGAACCCCTCACCCAGGGACGCCCCAGCAGTACTTC	CASRTPHPGTPQQYF
TRBJ2-7	TRBV12-3/TRBV12-4	many	TRBD2	TGTGCCAGCAGCCGGGAGGTGAGCTACGAGCAGTACTTC	CASSREVSYEQYF
TRBJ1-4	TRBV7-2	.	.	TGTGCCAGCAGCTTAGCGCCCCCTGCAACTAATGAAAAACTGTTTTTT	CASSLAPPATNEKLFF
TRBJ2-1	TRBV29-1	many	.	TGCAGCGTTGAGGACCTAGAGCAGTTCTTC	CSVEDLEQFF
TRBJ1-2	TRBV20-1	many	.	TGCAGTGCTAGAGATCTGAGTACGGAGGATGGCTACACCTTC	CSARDLSTEDGYTF
TRBJ1-5	TRBV19	.	TRBD1	TGTGCCAGTAGTACCCCCCCCCGGACAGGGAAGGGCAATCAGCCCCAGCATTTT	CASSTPPRTGKGNQPQHF
TRBJ1-1	TRBV30	many	.	TGTGCCTGGAGTGTTGACACTGAAGCTTTCTTT	CAWSVDTEAFF
TRBJ1-1	TRBV7-9	many	.	TGTGCCAGCAGCTTAGCCCGGAGTTACGTAAACACTGAAGCTTTCTTT	CASSLARSYVNTEAFF
TRBJ2-7	TRBV7-8	many	.	TGTGCCAGCAGCTTAGTCAGCCAGACCTACGAGCAGTACTTC	CASSLVSQTYEQYF
TRBJ2-3	TRBV2	few	.	TGTGCCAGCAGTGGGGGAGCTTCACCGCAGTATTTT	CASSGGASPQYF
TRBJ2-1	TRBV6-2/TRBV6-3	many	TRBD1	TGTGCCAGCAGTTACTGGGACAGGGTGGGGAATGAGCAGTTCTTC	CASSYWDRVGNEQFF
TRBJ2-7	TRBV19	many	.	TGTGCCAGTAGTCAGACGGGCGAGGTCGTCCACGAGCAGTACTTC	CASSQTGEVVHEQYF
TRBJ1-2	TRBV7-2	many	.	TGTGCCAGCAGCTCATCCCCGGCATATGGCTACACCTTC	CASSSSPAYGYTF
TRBJ2-7	TRBV29-1	.	.	TGCAGCGTTGAATTTGGGCAGGGTTTATACGAGCAGTACTTC	CSVEFGQGLYEQYF
TRBJ2-7	TRBV7-2	many	.	TGTGCCAGCAGCTTCGACGCTAACCCCTCCTACGAGCAGTACTTC	CASSFDANPSYEQYF
TRBJ2-3	TRBV20-1	.	.	TGCAGTGCTAGAGTAGCGCCTCTTAGCACAGATACGCAGTATTTT	CSARVAPLSTDTQYF
TRBJ2-1	TRBV9	.	.	TGTGCCAGCAGCGCACCAGCGGGCTTAATCTCCTACAATGAGCAGTTCTTC	CASSAPAGLISYNEQFF
TRBJ1-6	TRBV24-1	few	.	TGTGCCACCAGTGATTCGACTCGGGGCGGAAATTCACCCCTCCACTTT	CATSDSTRGGNSPLHF
TRBJ2-1	TRBV12-3/TRBV12-4	many	.	TGTGCCAGCGCTCAGGGTTACAATGAGCAGTTCTTC	CASAQGYNEQFF
TRBJ2-7	TRBV9	.	.	TGTGCCAGCAGCGTAGAGGAAGGGATCAACGAGCAGTACTTC	CASSVEEGINEQYF
TRBJ2-7	TRBV29-1	.	TRBD2	TGCAGCGTTGACATAGCGGGAGATAGGTACGAGCAGTACTTC	CSVDIAGDRYEQYF
TRBJ1-2	TRBV7-9	.	.	TGTGCCAGCAGCTTGGGCAGCCTAGCTAACTATGGCTACACCTTC	CASSLGSLANYGYTF
TRBJ2-1	TRBV7-9	few	.	TGTGCCAGCAGCCCCCGTTCGGGGGCAGTCAATGAGCAGTTCTTC	CASSPRSGAVNEQFF
TRBJ2-2	TRBV24-1	.	.	TGTGCCACCAGTGCCCCCAGCGGGGAGCTGTTTTTT	CATSAPSGELFF